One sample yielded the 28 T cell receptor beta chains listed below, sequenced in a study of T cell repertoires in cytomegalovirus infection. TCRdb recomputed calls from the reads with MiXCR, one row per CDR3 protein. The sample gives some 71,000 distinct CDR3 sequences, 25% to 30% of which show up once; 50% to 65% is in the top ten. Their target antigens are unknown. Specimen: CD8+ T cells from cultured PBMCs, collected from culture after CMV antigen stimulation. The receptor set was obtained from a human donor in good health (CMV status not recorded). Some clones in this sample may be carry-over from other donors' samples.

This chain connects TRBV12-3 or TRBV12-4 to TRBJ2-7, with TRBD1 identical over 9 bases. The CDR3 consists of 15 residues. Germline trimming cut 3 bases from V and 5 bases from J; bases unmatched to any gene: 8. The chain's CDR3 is CASSFSGQGSNEQYF. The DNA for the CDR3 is TGTGCCAGCAGTTTTTCGGGACAGGGTTCCAACGAGCAGTACTTC.

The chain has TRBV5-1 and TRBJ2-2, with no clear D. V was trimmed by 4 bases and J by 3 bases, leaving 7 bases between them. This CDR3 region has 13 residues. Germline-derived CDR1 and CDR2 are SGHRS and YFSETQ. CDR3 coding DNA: TGCGCCAGCAGCCCAATAGACACCGGGGAGCTGTTTTTT. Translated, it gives CASSPIDTGELFF.

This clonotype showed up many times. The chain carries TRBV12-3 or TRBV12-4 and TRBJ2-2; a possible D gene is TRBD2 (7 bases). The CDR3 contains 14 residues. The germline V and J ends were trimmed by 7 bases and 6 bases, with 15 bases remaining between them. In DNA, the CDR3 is TGTGCCAGCACCATCGCGGGGGCGCCCGGGGAGCTGTTTTTT. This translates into CASTIAGAPGELFF.

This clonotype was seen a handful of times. The chain's CDR3 is CASSQDGRAVNNEQFF. For the CDR3, the DNA is TGCGCCAGCAGCCAAGATGGCAGGGCTGTTAACAATGAGCAGTTCTTC. The rearrangement joins TRBV4-3 to TRBJ2-1, with TRBD1 as a possible D gene (5 bases). Between the trimmed V and J ends, which lost 0 bases and 5 bases, there was a span of 14 bases. The CDR3 length is 16 residues. The germline V gene has CDR1 LGHNA and CDR2 YSLEER.

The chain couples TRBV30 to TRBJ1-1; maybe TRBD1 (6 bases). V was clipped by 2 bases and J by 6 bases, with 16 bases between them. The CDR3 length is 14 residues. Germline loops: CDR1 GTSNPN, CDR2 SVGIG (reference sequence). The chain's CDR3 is CAWSLGQFSSEAFF. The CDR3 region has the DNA TGTGCCTGGAGTCTTGGACAGTTTTCCTCTGAAGCTTTCTTT.

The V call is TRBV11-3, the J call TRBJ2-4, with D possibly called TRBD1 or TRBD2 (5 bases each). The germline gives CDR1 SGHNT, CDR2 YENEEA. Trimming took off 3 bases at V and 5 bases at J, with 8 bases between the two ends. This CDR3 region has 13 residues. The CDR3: CASSLGDQNIQYF. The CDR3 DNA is TGTGCCAGCAGCTTGGGGGACCAAAACATTCAGTACTTC.

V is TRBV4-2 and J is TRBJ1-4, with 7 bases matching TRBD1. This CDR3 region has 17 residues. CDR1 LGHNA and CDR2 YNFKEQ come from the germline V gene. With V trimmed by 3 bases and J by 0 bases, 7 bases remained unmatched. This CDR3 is CASSHDTGDTTNEKLFF. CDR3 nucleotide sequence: TGTGCCAGCAGCCACGATACAGGGGACACAACTAATGAAAAACTGTTTTTT.

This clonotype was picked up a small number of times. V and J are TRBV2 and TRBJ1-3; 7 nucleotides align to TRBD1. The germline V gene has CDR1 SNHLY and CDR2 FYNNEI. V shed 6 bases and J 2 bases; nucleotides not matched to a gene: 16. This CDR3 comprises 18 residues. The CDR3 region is CASSLRAPGQNPGNTIYF. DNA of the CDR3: TGTGCCAGCAGCCTCCGGGCGCCGGGACAGAATCCTGGAAACACCATATATTTT.

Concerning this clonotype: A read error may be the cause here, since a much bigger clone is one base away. The CDR3 reads CASSKTGSSYNEHFF. In nucleotides, the CDR3 is TGTGCCAGCAGTAAAACAGGGAGCTCCTACAATGAGCATTTCTTC. V is TRBV7-6 and J is TRBJ2-1, with a possible D match to TRBD1 (6 bases). Germline lookup yields CDR1 SGHVS and CDR2 FNYEAQ. The CDR3 sequence is 15 residues long.

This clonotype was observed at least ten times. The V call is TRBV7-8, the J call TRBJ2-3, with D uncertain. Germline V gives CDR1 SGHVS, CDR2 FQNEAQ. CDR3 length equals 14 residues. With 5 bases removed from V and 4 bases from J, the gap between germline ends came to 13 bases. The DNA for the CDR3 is TGTGCCAGCAGCCCAGCAGGCCCCGCAGATACGCAGTATTTT. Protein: CASSPAGPADTQYF.

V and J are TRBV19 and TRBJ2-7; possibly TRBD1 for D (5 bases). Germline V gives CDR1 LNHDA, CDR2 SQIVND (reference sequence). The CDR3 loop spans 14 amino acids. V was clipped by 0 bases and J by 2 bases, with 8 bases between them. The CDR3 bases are TGTGCCAGTAGTATAGATACAGGTACCTACGAGCAGTACTTC. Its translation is CASSIDTGTYEQYF. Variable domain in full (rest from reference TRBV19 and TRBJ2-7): DGGITQSPKYLFRKEGQNVTLSCEQNLNHDAMYWYRQDPGQGLRLIYYSQIVNDFQKGDIAEGYSVSREKKESFPLTVTSAQKNPTAFYLCASSIDTGTYEQYFGPGTRLTVT.

The CDR3 protein is CASSERGGKDTQYF. CDR3 bases: TGTGCCAGCAGTGAAAGGGGTGGCAAAGATACGCAGTATTTT. The J gene is TRBJ2-3, the V gene TRBV6-2 or TRBV6-3; maybe TRBD1 (5 bases). V lost 5 bases to trimming and J lost 5 bases, with 14 bases between them. The CDR3 contains 14 residues. CDR1 is MNHEY, CDR2 SVGEGT, per germline.

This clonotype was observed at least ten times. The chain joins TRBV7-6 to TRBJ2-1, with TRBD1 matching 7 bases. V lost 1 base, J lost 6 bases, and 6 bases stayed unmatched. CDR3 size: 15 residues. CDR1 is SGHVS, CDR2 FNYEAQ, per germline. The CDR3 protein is CASSLEEGARNEQFF. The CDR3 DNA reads TGTGCCAGCAGCTTAGAAGAGGGGGCCCGCAATGAGCAGTTCTTC.

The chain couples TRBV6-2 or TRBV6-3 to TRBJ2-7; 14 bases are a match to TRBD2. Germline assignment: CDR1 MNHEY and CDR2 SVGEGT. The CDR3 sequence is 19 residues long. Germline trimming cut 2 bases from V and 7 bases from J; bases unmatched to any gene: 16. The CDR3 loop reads CASSYAYRLAGGPSREQYF. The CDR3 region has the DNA TGTGCCAGCAGTTACGCCTATCGACTAGCGGGAGGGCCGAGTCGGGAGCAGTACTTC.

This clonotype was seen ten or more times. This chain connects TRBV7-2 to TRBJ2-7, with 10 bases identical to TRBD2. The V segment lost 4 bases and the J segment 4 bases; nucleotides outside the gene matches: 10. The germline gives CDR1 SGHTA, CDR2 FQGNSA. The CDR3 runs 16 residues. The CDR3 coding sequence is TGTGCCAGCAGCTCTCCCTCTAGCGGGGGACCTTACGAGCAGTACTTC. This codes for CASSSPSSGGPYEQYF.

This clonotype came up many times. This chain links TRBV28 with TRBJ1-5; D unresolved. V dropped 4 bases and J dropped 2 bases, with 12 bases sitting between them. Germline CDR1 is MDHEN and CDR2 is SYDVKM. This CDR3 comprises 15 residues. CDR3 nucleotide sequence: TGTGCCAGCAGTTCCCAACAGCCAGGCAATCAGCCCCAGCATTTT. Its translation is CASSSQQPGNQPQHF.

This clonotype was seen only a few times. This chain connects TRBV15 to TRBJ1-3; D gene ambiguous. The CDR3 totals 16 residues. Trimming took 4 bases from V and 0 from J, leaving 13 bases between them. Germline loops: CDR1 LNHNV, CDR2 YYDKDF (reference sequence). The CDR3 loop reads CATSTGRAASGNTIYF. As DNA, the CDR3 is TGTGCCACCAGCACCGGACGGGCAGCCTCTGGAAACACCATATATTTT.

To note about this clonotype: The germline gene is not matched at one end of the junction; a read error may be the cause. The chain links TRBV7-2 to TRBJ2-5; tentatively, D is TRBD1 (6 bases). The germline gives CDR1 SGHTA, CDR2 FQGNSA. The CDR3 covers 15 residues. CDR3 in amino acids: CVSSLDLDTSGAQYF. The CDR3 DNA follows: TGTGTCAGCAGCTTGGATCTCGACACCTCAGGGGCCCAGTACTTC. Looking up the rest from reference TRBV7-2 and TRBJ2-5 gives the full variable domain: GAGVSQSPSNKVTEKGKDVELRCDPISGHTALYWYRQSLGQGLEFLIYFQGNSAPDKSGLPSDRFSAERTGGSVSTLTIQRTQQEDSAVYLCVSSLDLDTSGAQYFGPGTRLLVL.

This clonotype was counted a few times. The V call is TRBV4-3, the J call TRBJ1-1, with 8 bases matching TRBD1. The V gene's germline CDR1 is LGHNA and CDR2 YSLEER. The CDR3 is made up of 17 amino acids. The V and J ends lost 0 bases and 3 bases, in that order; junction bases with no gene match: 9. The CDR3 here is CASSQDLDRGVYTEAFF. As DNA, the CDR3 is TGCGCCAGCAGCCAAGATCTCGACAGGGGAGTGTACACTGAAGCTTTCTTT.

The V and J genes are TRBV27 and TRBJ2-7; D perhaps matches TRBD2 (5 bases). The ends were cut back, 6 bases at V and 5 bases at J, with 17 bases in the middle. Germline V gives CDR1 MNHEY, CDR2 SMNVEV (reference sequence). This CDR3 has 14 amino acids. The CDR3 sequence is CASSRTPPRHEQYF. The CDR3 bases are TGTGCCAGCAGCCGGACTCCTCCTAGACACGAGCAGTACTTC.

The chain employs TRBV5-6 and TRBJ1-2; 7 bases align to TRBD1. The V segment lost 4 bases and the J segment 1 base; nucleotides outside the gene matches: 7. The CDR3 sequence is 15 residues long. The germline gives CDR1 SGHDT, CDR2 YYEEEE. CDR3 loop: CASSPGQPLNYGYTF. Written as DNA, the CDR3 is TGTGCCAGCAGCCCGGGACAGCCACTTAACTATGGCTACACCTTC.

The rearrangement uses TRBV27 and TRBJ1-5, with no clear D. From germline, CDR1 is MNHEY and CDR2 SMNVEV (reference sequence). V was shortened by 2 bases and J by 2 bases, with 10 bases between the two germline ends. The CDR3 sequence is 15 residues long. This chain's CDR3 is CASSLEGLRNQPQHF. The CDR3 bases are TGTGCCAGCAGTTTAGAGGGTTTGCGCAATCAGCCCCAGCATTTT.

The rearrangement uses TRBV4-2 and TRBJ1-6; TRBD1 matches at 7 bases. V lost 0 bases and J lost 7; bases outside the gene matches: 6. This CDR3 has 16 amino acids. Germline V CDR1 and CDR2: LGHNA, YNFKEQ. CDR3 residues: CASSQEQGTVNSPLHF. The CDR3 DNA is TGTGCCAGCAGCCAAGAACAGGGGACGGTAAATTCACCCCTCCACTTT.

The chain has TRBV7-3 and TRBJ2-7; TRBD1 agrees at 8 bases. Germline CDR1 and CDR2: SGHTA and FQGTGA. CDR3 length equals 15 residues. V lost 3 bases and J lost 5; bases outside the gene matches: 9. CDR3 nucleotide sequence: TGTGCCAGCAGCTTCCAGGGGGCACCCTTGGACGAGCAGTACTTC. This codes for CASSFQGAPLDEQYF.

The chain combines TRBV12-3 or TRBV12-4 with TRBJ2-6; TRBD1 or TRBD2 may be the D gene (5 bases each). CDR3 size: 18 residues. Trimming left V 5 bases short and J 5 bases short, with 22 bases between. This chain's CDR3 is CASSHRDLTRLWANVLTF. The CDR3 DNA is TGTGCCAGCAGTCACCGGGACCTAACCCGGCTCTGGGCCAACGTCCTGACTTTC.

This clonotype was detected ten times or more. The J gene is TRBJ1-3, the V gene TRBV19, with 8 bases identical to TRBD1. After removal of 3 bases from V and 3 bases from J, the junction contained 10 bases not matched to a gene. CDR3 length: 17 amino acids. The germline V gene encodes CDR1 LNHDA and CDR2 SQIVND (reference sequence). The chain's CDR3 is CASSIRSQGAFGNTIYF. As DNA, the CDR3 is TGTGCCAGTAGTATTAGAAGCCAGGGGGCTTTTGGAAACACCATATATTTT.

The CDR3 nucleotides read TGTGCCAGTAGTATATGGCTCGATACGCAGTATTTT. Protein product: CASSIWLDTQYF. The chain has TRBV19 and TRBJ2-3; D uncertain. This CDR3 has 12 residues. Trimming removed 2 bases at V and 6 bases at J, with 6 bases between. Germline assignment: CDR1 LNHDA and CDR2 SQIVND (reference sequence).

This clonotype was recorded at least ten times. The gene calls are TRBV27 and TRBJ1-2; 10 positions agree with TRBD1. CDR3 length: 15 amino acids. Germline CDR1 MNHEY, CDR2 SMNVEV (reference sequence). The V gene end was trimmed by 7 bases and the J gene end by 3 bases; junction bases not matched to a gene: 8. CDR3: CASNRQGARDYGYTF. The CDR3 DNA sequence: TGTGCCAGCAATCGACAGGGGGCGCGGGACTATGGCTACACCTTC.